These 29 T cell receptor beta chains share one sample of origin, sequenced in a study of monozygotic twins with inflammatory bowel disease. TCRdb processed the 5' RACE reads again and assigns one entry to each CDR3 protein, with no DNA. The sample table includes some 160,000 distinct CDR3 sequences. The sample taken for sequencing was blood. These receptors came from a human donor with ulcerative colitis or Crohn's disease, or a healthy co-twin of an affected twin (not recorded which).

J is TRBJ2-3 and V is TRBV7-6; there is no DNA to check the TCRdb D call of TRBD2. The CDR3 is 17 amino acids. Germline CDR1 is SGHVS and CDR2 is FNYEAQ. The CDR3 protein is CASSLGGGVGGTDTQYF.

V usage is TRBV25-1 and J usage is TRBJ2-7; absent DNA, TCRdb's TRBD1 call cannot be checked. The germline V gene has CDR1 MGHDK and CDR2 SYGVNS. This CDR3 is 13 amino acids long. The CDR3 region is CASSERTHYEQYF.

CDR3 amino acids: CASTREKGNQPQHF. The chain employs TRBV13 and TRBJ1-5. The germline gives CDR1 PRHDT, CDR2 FYEKMQ (reference sequence). This CDR3 has 14 amino acids.

V gene TRBV5-6 combines with J gene TRBJ1-5. The V gene's germline CDR1 is SGHDT and CDR2 YYEEEE. The CDR3 totals 12 residues. The CDR3: CASSLNNQPQHF. The full variable domain, rest sourced from reference TRBV5-6 and TRBJ1-5, is DAGVTQSPTHLIKTRGQQVTLRCSPKSGHDTVSWYQQALGQGPQFIFQYYEEEERQRGNFPDRFSGHQFPNYSSELNVNALLLGDSALYLCASSLNNQPQHFGDGTRLSIL.

This chain links TRBV5-6 with TRBJ1-1; as DNA is missing, the TRBD1 call by TCRdb cannot be tested. The germline CDR1 and CDR2 sequences are SGHDT and YYEEEE. There are 16 residues in the CDR3. CDR3 amino acids: CASSLARTEMNTEAFF.

The chain recombines TRBV27 with TRBJ1-1. The CDR3 has 13 amino acids. Germline V gene lookup returns CDR1 MNHEY and CDR2 SMNVEV (reference sequence). CDR3 sequence reads: CASTRWGLTEAFF.

This chain uses TRBV6-1 with TRBJ2-7; the TRBD1 assignment by TCRdb is unverifiable without DNA. Per the germline V gene, CDR1 is MNHNS and CDR2 is SASEGT. CDR3 length: 14 amino acids. The CDR3 spells CASSPDRGLYEQYF.

The rearrangement links TRBV3-1 to TRBJ2-5; the D gene TCRdb calls, TRBD2, cannot be checked with no DNA. Germline CDR1 LGHDT, CDR2 YNNKEL (reference sequence). The CDR3 contains 16 residues. CDR3 in amino acids: CASSQDRGPSGETQYF.

This chain uses TRBV10-3 with TRBJ1-6; TCRdb picks TRBD1, but there is no DNA to check that call. The CDR3 has 16 residues. Germline lookup yields CDR1 ENHRY and CDR2 SYGVKD. The CDR3 loop reads CAISDGTATYNSPLHF.

The chain has TRBV10-3 and TRBJ2-3; no DNA is available, so the TRBD2 call from TCRdb remains unchecked. Germline values: CDR1 ENHRY, CDR2 SYGVKD. CDR3 length: 18 amino acids. This CDR3 is CAIMGHGTSGRLSDTQYF.

This chain connects TRBV5-8 to TRBJ1-4. CDR1 and CDR2 from the germline V gene are SGHTS and YDEGEE. The length of the CDR3 is 15 residues. The CDR3 here is CASSLAYESNEKLFF.

The chain links TRBV19 to TRBJ1-1; the TCRdb call, TRBD1, lacks DNA for checking. CDR3 length: 17 residues. Per the germline V gene, CDR1 is LNHDA and CDR2 is SQIVND (reference sequence). CDR3 amino acids: CASSIDPHTHPTGTAFF.

This sequence joins TRBV30 and TRBJ2-7; checking the TCRdb D call of TRBD1 is not possible without DNA. The CDR3 runs 15 residues. Germline CDR1 reads GTSNPN; CDR2 reads SVGIG (reference sequence). CDR3 sequence reads: CAWSRATGLTYEQYF.

The chain combines TRBV6-5 with TRBJ2-3; with no DNA, the TCRdb D assignment of TRBD1 cannot be verified. The CDR3 runs 17 residues. Per the germline V gene, CDR1 is MNHEY and CDR2 is SVGAGI. The CDR3 here is CASSYSASGVSTDTQYF.

The chain links TRBV28 to TRBJ1-6; TCRdb proposes TRBD1, but this gene call is untestable without DNA. Germline CDR1 MDHEN, CDR2 SYDVKM. The CDR3 is 11 amino acids. CDR3 loop: CASSFPGHLNF.

V and J are TRBV7-3 and TRBJ1-2. CDR1 is SGHTA, CDR2 FQGTGA, per germline. The CDR3 extends over 13 amino acids. The CDR3 loop is CASSLQEGYGYTF.

The chain has TRBV7-2 and TRBJ2-1; as DNA is missing, the TRBD2 call by TCRdb cannot be tested. CDR1 and CDR2 from the germline V gene are SGHTA and FQGNSA. There are 14 residues in the CDR3. The CDR3 sequence: CASSLQRGGNEQFF. Using reference TRBV7-2 and TRBJ2-1 for the parts outside the CDR3, the full variable domain is GAGVSQSPSNKVTEKGKDVELRCDPISGHTALYWYRQSLGQGLEFLIYFQGNSAPDKSGLPSDRFSAERTGGSVSTLTIQRTQQEDSAVYLCASSLQRGGNEQFFGPGTRLTVL.

The chain couples TRBV20-1 to TRBJ1-6; TCRdb outputs TRBD1, but without DNA this stays unchecked. Germline V gene data show CDR1 as DFQATT and CDR2 as SNEGSKA (reference sequence). There are 15 residues in the CDR3. The CDR3 protein is CSARDGGDRVSPLHF.

The chain links TRBV5-4 to TRBJ2-1. CDR3 size: 13 residues. Germline V gene data show CDR1 as SGHNT and CDR2 as YYREEE (reference sequence). This CDR3 reads CASKGSANNEQFF.

The chain joins TRBV20-1 to TRBJ2-4; checking the TCRdb D call of TRBD2 is not possible without DNA. Germline loops: CDR1 DFQATT, CDR2 SNEGSKA (reference sequence). This CDR3 region has 16 residues. CDR3 loop: CSATTSGRAGKNIQYF.

The chain employs TRBV3-1 and TRBJ2-3; TCRdb's D gene call, TRBD2, goes unchecked for lack of DNA. This CDR3 contains 15 residues. Germline assignment: CDR1 LGHDT and CDR2 YNNKEL (reference sequence). CDR3 region: CASSLMGGMTDTQYF.

This chain connects TRBV7-9 to TRBJ2-3. Per the germline V gene, CDR1 is SEHNR and CDR2 is FQNEAQ (reference sequence). The CDR3 spans 15 residues. CDR3 sequence: CASSVATRITDTQYF.

The rearrangement joins TRBV4-1 to TRBJ1-3; TCRdb indicates TRBD1, and absent DNA this call remains unverified. The CDR3 consists of 15 residues. Germline CDR1 reads MGHRA; CDR2 reads YSYEKL. The CDR3 sequence: CASSVPDRGSSTIYF.

This chain connects TRBV5-1 to TRBJ2-5; TCRdb's assignment of TRBD1 cannot be checked, as there is no DNA. Germline V gene sequence: CDR1 SGHRS, CDR2 YFSETQ. The CDR3 runs to 13 residues. The CDR3 region is CASSSREGETQYF.

The chain joins TRBV7-9 to TRBJ2-4. The CDR3 has 17 residues. Germline CDR1 is SEHNR and CDR2 is FQNEAQ (reference sequence). The CDR3 protein is CASSFIISWSEKNIQYF.

This chain connects TRBV19 to TRBJ1-1. Germline assignment: CDR1 LNHDA and CDR2 SQIVND (reference sequence). The CDR3 consists of 16 residues. CDR3 in amino acids: CASSIGGGRMNTEAFF.

V gene TRBV30 combines with J gene TRBJ1-6; the D gene TCRdb calls, TRBD1, cannot be checked with no DNA. CDR1 is GTSNPN, CDR2 SVGIG, per germline (reference sequence). CDR3 length equals 15 residues. The CDR3 sequence is CAWSVPGTGGSPLHF.

V is TRBV5-1 and J is TRBJ2-1; TCRdb picks TRBD2, but there is no DNA to check that call. CDR1 is SGHRS and CDR2 is YFSETQ in the germline V gene. This CDR3 has 14 residues. The CDR3 is CASQDPSGYNEQFF. The entire variable domain, with the rest obtained from reference TRBV5-1 and TRBJ2-1, is as follows: KAGVTQTPRYLIKTRGQQVTLSCSPISGHRSVSWYQQTPGQGLQFLFEYFSETQRNKGNFPGRFSGRQFSNSRSEMNVSTLELGDSALYLCASQDPSGYNEQFFGPGTRLTVL.

The rearrangement joins TRBV5-6 to TRBJ2-5. CDR3 length: 12 amino acids. Germline CDR1 is SGHDT and CDR2 is YYEEEE. CDR3 amino acids: CASSPAMETQYF.